The 24 T cell receptor beta chains listed next were all sequenced from one sample in a study of shared clonotypes between healthy human individuals. CD45RO-negative CD8 cells positively selected for CCR7 made up the naive population, which excluded terminally differentiated effector memory CD45RA+ cells. The table came from immunoSEQ multiplex PCR; TCRdb's copy has only in-frame clones and leaves some out. Altogether about 650,000 clones are present, roughly 95% being singletons, with the ten largest covering roughly 0.1%. The material sequenced was naive CD8+ T cells sorted from blood. The source of these receptors is a woman in her 30s in good health.

The chain recombines TRBV27 with TRBJ2-5; D may be TRBD1 (6 bases). Looked up from germline, CDR1 is MNHEY and CDR2 is SMNVEV (reference sequence). The V end lost 6 bases, the J end lost 3 bases, and 11 bases lay between the germline ends. CDR3 length equals 13 residues. CDR3 DNA sequence: TGTGCCAGCAGCGGGGACAATGAAGAGACCCAGTACTTC. This encodes CASSGDNEETQYF.

This chain uses TRBV7-9 with TRBJ2-5; D not resolved. The germline V gene has CDR1 SEHNR and CDR2 FQNEAQ (reference sequence). Trimming took off 5 bases at V and 1 base at J, with 11 bases between the two ends. The CDR3 length is 14 residues. This chain's CDR3 is CASSRSGSQETQYF. CDR3 nucleotide sequence: TGTGCCAGCAGCCGTAGTGGCAGCCAAGAGACCCAGTACTTC. Full variable domain (rest looked up from reference TRBV7-9 and TRBJ2-5): DTGVSQNPRHKITKRGQNVTFRCDPISEHNRLYWYRQTLGQGPEFLTYFQNEAQLEKSRLLSDRFSAERPKGSFSTLEIQRTEQGDSAMYLCASSRSGSQETQYFGPGTRLLVL.

The rearrangement joins TRBV14 to TRBJ2-5, with D uncertain. V dropped 1 base and J dropped 3 bases, with 6 bases sitting between them. Germline V gene data show CDR1 as SGHDN and CDR2 as FVKESK. The CDR3 length is 13 residues. In DNA form, the CDR3 reads TGTGCCAGCAGCCAAGGAGAGGAAGAGACCCAGTACTTC. The encoded protein is CASSQGEEETQYF.

V usage is TRBV28 and J usage is TRBJ1-5; no clear D gene. V was cut by 5 bases and J by 0 bases, with 17 bases left in between. CDR1 is MDHEN, CDR2 SYDVKM, per germline. CDR3 length: 17 residues. CDR3 sequence reads: CASSSFFREYSNQPQHF. The DNA of the CDR3 is TGTGCCAGCAGTAGTTTTTTTCGTGAGTATAGCAATCAGCCCCAGCATTTT.

This chain joins TRBV30 and TRBJ2-1; TRBD2 is a possible D gene (5 bases). From germline, CDR1 is GTSNPN and CDR2 SVGIG (reference sequence). The ends were cut back, 4 bases at V and 0 bases at J, with 10 bases in the middle. This CDR3 is built from 14 residues. CDR3 DNA sequence: TGTGCCTGGAAAGAGGGCAGCTCCTACAATGAGCAGTTCTTC. Its protein is CAWKEGSSYNEQFF.

The chain combines TRBV27 with TRBJ2-7, with 8 bases identical to TRBD1. The CDR3 covers 14 residues. The junction had 6 bases not matched to a gene; V was cut back by 5 bases and J by 3 bases. CDR1 is MNHEY, CDR2 SMNVEV, per germline (reference sequence). DNA of the CDR3: TGTGCCAGCAGTACTGACACAGGGGGCTACGAGCAGTACTTC. Protein product: CASSTDTGGYEQYF.

The CDR3 DNA sequence: TGTGCCAGCAGTTTAAGCCTAGCGGGAAAATTGGAGCAGTTCTTC. Its translation: CASSLSLAGKLEQFF. The gene calls are TRBV27 and TRBJ2-1; TRBD2 matches at 9 bases. V was clipped by 2 bases and J by 10 bases; unmatched bases: 9. This CDR3 has 15 amino acids. The V gene's germline CDR1 is MNHEY and CDR2 SMNVEV (reference sequence).

The rearrangement uses TRBV6-5 and TRBJ2-3; D might be TRBD2 (6 bases). V was trimmed by 6 bases and J by 9 bases, leaving 13 bases between them. This CDR3 spans 12 amino acids. Germline values: CDR1 MNHEY, CDR2 SVGAGI. The DNA of the CDR3 is TGTGCCAGCAGCTCCGGGACTGGGACGCAGTATTTT. Its protein product is CASSSGTGTQYF.

CDR3 DNA sequence: TGCAGCGTTGGTATGGGAACATACGAGCAGTACTTC. This encodes CSVGMGTYEQYF. The V and J genes are TRBV29-1 and TRBJ2-7; D is undetermined. This CDR3 spans 12 amino acids. The V gene's germline CDR1 is SQVTM and CDR2 ANQGSEA. V was pared by 4 bases and J by 4 bases, with 11 bases between.

The chain employs TRBV2 and TRBJ2-3; 12 nucleotides align to TRBD2. The CDR3 consists of 16 residues. After removal of 6 bases from V and 2 bases from J, the junction contained 6 bases not matched to a gene. The germline CDR1 and CDR2 sequences are SNHLY and FYNNEI. The CDR3 nucleotides are TGTGCCAGCAGAACCCTAGCGGGAGGGCTCACAGATACGCAGTATTTT. It is translated as CASRTLAGGLTDTQYF.

The chain links TRBV19 to TRBJ2-1; TRBD2 agrees at 8 bases. The CDR3 spans 15 residues. V lost 3 bases to trimming and J lost 8 bases; unmatched junction nucleotides: 9. The germline CDR1 and CDR2 sequences are LNHDA and SQIVND (reference sequence). CDR3 sequence reads: CASSMALAGLDEQFF. The CDR3 nucleotides are TGTGCCAGTAGTATGGCGCTAGCGGGTTTGGATGAGCAGTTCTTC.

V usage is TRBV9 and J usage is TRBJ1-4; D might be TRBD1 (6 bases). Germline V lookup: CDR1 SGDLS, CDR2 YYNGEE. Trimming removed 7 bases from V and 5 bases from J, with 15 bases in between. This CDR3 has 14 amino acids. CDR3 bases: TGTGCCAGCGGGGGCAGGGAGGGGAATGAAAAACTGTTTTTT. Its translation: CASGGREGNEKLFF. Complete variable domain (other parts from reference TRBV9 and TRBJ1-4): DSGVTQTPKHLITATGQRVTLRCSPRSGDLSVYWYQQSLDQGLQFLIQYYNGEERAKGNILERFSAQQFPDLHSELNLSSLELGDSALYFCASGGREGNEKLFFGSGTQLSVL.

This rearrangement joins TRBV4-1 to TRBJ2-5, with TRBD1 identical over 7 bases. Trimming cost V 0 bases and J 5 bases; bases outside gene matches: 3. Looked up from germline, CDR1 is MGHRA and CDR2 is YSYEKL. The CDR3 is 14 residues long. In DNA form, the CDR3 reads TGCGCCAGCAGCCAAGAGGACAGGCCCGAGACCCAGTACTTC. This translates into CASSQEDRPETQYF.

The gene calls are TRBV13 and TRBJ1-2, with D possibly matching TRBD1 (5 bases). The germline V and J ends were trimmed by 5 bases and 6 bases, with 10 bases remaining between them. The CDR3 runs 12 residues. From germline, CDR1 is PRHDT and CDR2 FYEKMQ (reference sequence). Here the CDR3 DNA reads TGTGCCAGCAGCCGGGGCCGGGATGGCTACACCTTC. Its translation is CASSRGRDGYTF.

This clone was seen just once. DNA for the CDR3: TGTGCCAGCAGTAACCTCGGGACAGGGGCTGAAGCTTTCTTT. It codes for CASSNLGTGAEAFF. The chain joins TRBV6-1 to TRBJ1-1, with 10 bases that match TRBD1. The CDR3 contains 14 residues. CDR1 is MNHNS and CDR2 is SASEGT in the germline V gene. The V segment lost 5 bases and the J segment 6 bases; nucleotides outside the gene matches: 6.

V usage is TRBV19 and J usage is TRBJ2-7; the D gene could be TRBD1 or TRBD2 (5 bases each). The CDR3 has 14 amino acids. V lost 1 base, J lost 6 bases, and 13 bases lay in between. Germline lookup yields CDR1 LNHDA and CDR2 SQIVND (reference sequence). The CDR3 DNA sequence: TGTGCCAGTAGTATAGGGAGCAGAGGGGCCGAGCAGTACTTC. Its protein is CASSIGSRGAEQYF.

The chain is built from TRBV4-1 and TRBJ1-2, with 10 nucleotides matching TRBD1. This CDR3 has 15 residues. Germline values: CDR1 MGHRA, CDR2 YSYEKL. After removal of 4 bases from V and 7 bases from J, the junction contained 9 bases not matched to a gene. CDR3 DNA: TGCGCCAGCAGCCGCGACAGGGGGCATTTACCTGGCTACACCTTC. It specifies CASSRDRGHLPGYTF.

This clone was observed once. J is TRBJ1-3 and V is TRBV5-4, with D possibly matching TRBD1 (5 bases). Trimming took 1 base from V and 0 from J, leaving 17 bases between them. Germline CDR1 reads SGHNT; CDR2 reads YYREEE (reference sequence). This CDR3 is built from 18 residues. The CDR3 coding sequence is TGTGCCAGCAGCTTGCCTGATCGGACGGGACCCTCTGGAAACACCATATATTTT. It encodes CASSLPDRTGPSGNTIYF.

This clone was observed a single time. CDR3 coding DNA: TGCGCCAGCAGTTTTTCTAGCGGTGTTCTCGAGCAGTACTTC. It is translated as CASSFSSGVLEQYF. The V call is TRBV5-1, the J call TRBJ2-7, with 7 bases aligning to TRBD2. The ends lost 5 bases at V and 6 bases at J; junction bases unmatched: 11. The CDR3 has 14 residues. CDR1 is SGHRS, CDR2 YFSETQ, per germline.

This clone was found a few times. The V and J genes are TRBV27 and TRBJ1-5, with D tentatively TRBD1 (6 bases). V lost 5 bases to trimming and J lost 1 base, with 9 bases between them. The V gene's germline CDR1 is MNHEY and CDR2 SMNVEV (reference sequence). The CDR3 extends over 14 amino acids. The chain's CDR3 is CASSPGQSNQPQHF. CDR3 sequence (DNA): TGTGCCAGCAGTCCCGGACAGAGCAATCAGCCCCAGCATTTT.

V gene TRBV6-5 combines with J gene TRBJ2-7; D is perhaps TRBD2 (6 bases). Trimming removed 1 base at V and 4 bases at J, with 8 bases between. The length of the CDR3 is 13 residues. Germline lookup yields CDR1 MNHEY and CDR2 SVGAGI. This CDR3 is CASSYYRGYEQYF. CDR3 in DNA: TGTGCCAGCAGTTACTATCGGGGGTACGAGCAGTACTTC.

The V call is TRBV27, the J call TRBJ2-5; no firm D call. The CDR3 has 15 amino acids. Germline V gene lookup returns CDR1 MNHEY and CDR2 SMNVEV (reference sequence). V gave up 1 base and J gave up 2 bases, with 11 bases separating them. The CDR3 protein is CASSLWPGLQETQYF. The CDR3 DNA reads as TGTGCCAGCAGTTTATGGCCCGGCCTACAAGAGACCCAGTACTTC.

The genes are TRBV28 and TRBJ1-5; D perhaps matches TRBD1 (5 bases). The CDR3 is 14 amino acids. CDR1 is MDHEN and CDR2 is SYDVKM in the germline V gene. Trimming took 5 bases from V and 6 from J, leaving 14 bases between them. The CDR3 sequence: CASSAGTRSQPQHF. As DNA, the CDR3 is TGTGCCAGCAGTGCCGGGACCAGGAGTCAGCCCCAGCATTTT.

The rearrangement links TRBV19 to TRBJ2-1; D is unresolved. The germline V and J ends were trimmed by 6 bases and 1 base, with 16 bases remaining between them. This CDR3 is 16 amino acids long. The V gene's germline CDR1 is LNHDA and CDR2 SQIVND (reference sequence). CDR3 bases: TGTGCCAGTAGCCCCGCCCGTCTTCCGTCCTACAATGAGCAGTTCTTC. The encoded protein is CASSPARLPSYNEQFF.